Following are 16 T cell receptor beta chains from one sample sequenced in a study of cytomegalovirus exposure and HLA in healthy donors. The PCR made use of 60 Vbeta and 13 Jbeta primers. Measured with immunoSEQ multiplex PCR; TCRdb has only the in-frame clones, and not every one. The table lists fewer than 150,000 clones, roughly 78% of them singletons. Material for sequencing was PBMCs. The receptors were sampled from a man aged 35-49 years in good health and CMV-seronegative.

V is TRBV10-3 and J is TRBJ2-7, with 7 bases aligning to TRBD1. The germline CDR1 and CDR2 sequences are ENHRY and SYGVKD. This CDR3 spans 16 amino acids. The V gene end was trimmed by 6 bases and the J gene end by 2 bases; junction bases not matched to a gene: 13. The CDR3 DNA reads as TGTGCCATCAGACCCAAGACAGGGAACGGGACCTACGAGCAGTACTTC. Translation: CAIRPKTGNGTYEQYF.

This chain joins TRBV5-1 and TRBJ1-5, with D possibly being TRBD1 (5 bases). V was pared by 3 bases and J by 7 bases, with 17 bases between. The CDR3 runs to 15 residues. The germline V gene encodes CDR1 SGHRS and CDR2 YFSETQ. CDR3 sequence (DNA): TGCGCCAGCAGCTCGGGACTGACGCCCGGACAGCCCCAGCATTTT. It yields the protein CASSSGLTPGQPQHF.

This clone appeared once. The CDR3, as DNA: TGCAGCGTCATATACAGGGTTGCGGAGACCCAGTACTTC. Amino acids: CSVIYRVAETQYF. V and J are TRBV29-1 and TRBJ2-5, with D maybe TRBD1 (6 bases). The CDR3 length is 13 residues. CDR1 and CDR2 (germline): SQVTM, ANQGSEA. V lost 6 bases, J lost 5 bases, and 16 bases lay in between.

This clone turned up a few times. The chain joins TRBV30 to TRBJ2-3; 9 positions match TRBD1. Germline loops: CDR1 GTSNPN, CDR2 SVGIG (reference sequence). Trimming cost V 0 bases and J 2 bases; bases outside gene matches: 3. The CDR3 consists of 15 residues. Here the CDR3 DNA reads TGTGCCTGGAGTGTTACAGGGGGCGACACAGATACGCAGTATTTT. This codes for CAWSVTGGDTDTQYF.

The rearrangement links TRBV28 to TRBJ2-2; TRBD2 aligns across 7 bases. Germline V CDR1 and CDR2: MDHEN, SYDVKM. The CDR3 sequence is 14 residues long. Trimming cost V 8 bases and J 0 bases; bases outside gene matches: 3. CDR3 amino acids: CASGLVANTGELFF. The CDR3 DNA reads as TGTGCCAGCGGACTAGTCGCGAACACCGGGGAGCTGTTTTTT.

CDR3 DNA sequence: TGTGCCAGCAGTGAATATTCAGGTGCAGAGACCCAGTACTTC. Residues: CASSEYSGAETQYF. The V and J genes are TRBV25-1 and TRBJ2-5; D not resolved. V lost 0 bases to trimming and J lost 4 bases, with 9 bases between them. The CDR3 has 14 residues. CDR1 and CDR2 from the germline V gene are MGHDK and SYGVNS.

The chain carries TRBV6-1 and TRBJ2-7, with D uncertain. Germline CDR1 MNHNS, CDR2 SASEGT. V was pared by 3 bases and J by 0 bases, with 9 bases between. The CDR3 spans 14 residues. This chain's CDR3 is CASSERRSSYEQYF. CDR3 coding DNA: TGTGCCAGCAGTGAGAGGCGAAGCTCCTACGAGCAGTACTTC.

The CDR3 loop is CASNRGTNEKLFF. DNA for the CDR3: TGTGCCTCGAACAGGGGAACTAATGAAAAACTGTTTTTT. This rearrangement joins TRBV30 to TRBJ1-4; 7 bases align to TRBD1. After removal of 7 bases from V and 1 base from J, the junction contained 3 bases not matched to a gene. CDR1 is GTSNPN and CDR2 is SVGIG in the germline V gene (reference sequence). This CDR3 spans 13 amino acids.

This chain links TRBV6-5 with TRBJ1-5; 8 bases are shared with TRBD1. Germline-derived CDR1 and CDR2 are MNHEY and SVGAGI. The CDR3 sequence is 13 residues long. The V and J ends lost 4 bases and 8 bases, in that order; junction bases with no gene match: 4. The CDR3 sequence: CASSLDRAKPQHF. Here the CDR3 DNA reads TGTGCCAGCAGTTTGGACAGGGCAAAGCCCCAGCATTTT.

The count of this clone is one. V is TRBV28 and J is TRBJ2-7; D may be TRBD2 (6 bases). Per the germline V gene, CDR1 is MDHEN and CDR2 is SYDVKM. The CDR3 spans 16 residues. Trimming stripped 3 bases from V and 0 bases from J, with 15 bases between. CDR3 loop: CASSLGGAVSSYEQYF. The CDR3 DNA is TGTGCCAGCAGTTTGGGAGGTGCGGTGAGCTCCTACGAGCAGTACTTC. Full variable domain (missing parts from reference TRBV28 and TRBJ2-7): DVKVTQSSRYLVKRTGEKVFLECVQDMDHENMFWYRQDPGLGLRLIYFSYDVKMKEKGDIPEGYSVSREKKERFSLILESASTNQTSMYLCASSLGGAVSSYEQYFGPGTRLTVT.

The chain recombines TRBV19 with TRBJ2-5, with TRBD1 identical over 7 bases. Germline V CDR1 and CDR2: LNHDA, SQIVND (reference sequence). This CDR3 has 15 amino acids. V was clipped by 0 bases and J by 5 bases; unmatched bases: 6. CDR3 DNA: TGTGCCAGTAGTATAGATGTAAGGGGGCTGGAGACCCAGTACTTC. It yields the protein CASSIDVRGLETQYF.

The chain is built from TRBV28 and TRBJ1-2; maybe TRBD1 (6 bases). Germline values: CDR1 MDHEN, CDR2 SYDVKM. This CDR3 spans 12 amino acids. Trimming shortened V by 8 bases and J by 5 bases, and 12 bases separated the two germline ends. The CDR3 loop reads CASSRGVYGYTF. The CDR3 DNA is TGTGCCAGCTCCAGGGGAGTATATGGCTACACCTTC.

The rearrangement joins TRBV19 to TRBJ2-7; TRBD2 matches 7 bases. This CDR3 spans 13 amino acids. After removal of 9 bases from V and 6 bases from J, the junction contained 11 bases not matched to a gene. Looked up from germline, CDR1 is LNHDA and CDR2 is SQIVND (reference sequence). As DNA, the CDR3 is TGTGCCAGCGAGGGGAGGGGAGGTGGCGAGCAGTACTTC. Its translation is CASEGRGGGEQYF.

CDR3: CASSYTGSEQYF. The CDR3 bases are TGTGCCAGCAGCTATACAGGGTCCGAGCAGTACTTC. V is TRBV28 and J is TRBJ2-7; D perhaps matches TRBD1 (6 bases). The CDR3 spans 12 residues. Germline loops: CDR1 MDHEN, CDR2 SYDVKM. Trimming shortened V by 6 bases and J by 6 bases, and 12 bases separated the two germline ends.

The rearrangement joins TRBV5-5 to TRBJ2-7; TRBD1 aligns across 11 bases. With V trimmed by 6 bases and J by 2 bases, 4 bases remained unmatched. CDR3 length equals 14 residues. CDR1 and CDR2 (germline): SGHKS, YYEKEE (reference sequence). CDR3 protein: CASTLGQGAYEQYF. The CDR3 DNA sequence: TGTGCCAGCACCCTGGGACAGGGGGCCTACGAGCAGTACTTC.

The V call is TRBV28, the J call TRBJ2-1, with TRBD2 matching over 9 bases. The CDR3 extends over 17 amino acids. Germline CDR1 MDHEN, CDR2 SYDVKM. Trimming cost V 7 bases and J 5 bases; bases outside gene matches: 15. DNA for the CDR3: TGTGCCAGCAATTACCCTTGGAGCGGGAGGTCAGACAATGAGCAGTTCTTC. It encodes CASNYPWSGRSDNEQFF.